This T cell receptor beta chain was identified in a study of T cells in Graves' hyperthyroidism and ophthalmopathy (dated by TCRdb to the late 2010s). About the full investigation: Peripheral blood samples were taken at the time of initial diagnosis, prior to any treatment. A discovery cohort of roughly 96 patients, about 40 with Graves' ophthalmopathy and under 60 with stable Graves' hyperthyroidism, was used to find distinguishing TCR V-J signatures. Prospective prediction of ophthalmopathy was tested in an independent validation cohort consisting of roughly 20 hyperthyroidism patients and some 15 patients who later progressed to ophthalmopathy. The 90 to 100 discovery patients were randomly divided into training and test sets at a 7:3 ratio. Thyroid tissue and blood T-cell repertoires from about six Graves' hyperthyroidism patients were also compared in the study. Once sampling was done, hyperthyroidism patients were given methimazole at a starting dose of 30 mg daily, whereas ophthalmopathy patients were given high-dose intravenous methylprednisolone. According to the paper, TCR Vbeta CDR3 sequencing was carried out on 135 peripheral blood samples, which came from fewer than 50 ophthalmopathy, under 80 hyperthyroidism and roughly 17 progressor patients.

This clonotype occurred many times. Its antigen is not yet known. Base-call qualities are not available, and no considerably larger clone is one nucleotide away. The TCR beta CDR3 regions were amplified from RNA transcripts. The first round of RT-PCR for the TCR CDR3 was performed with the HTBI primer set and the Qiagen OneStep RT-PCR kit. Libraries were constructed in a second round of multiplex PCR, after which size selection and purification were performed. The libraries were sequenced on an Illumina HiSeq2000 using paired-end 100 bp reads. Concerning the study's data processing: SOAPnuke was used to process the raw data, throwing out any read that contained adapters or uncalled bases, had a mean Phred below 15, or lacked an exact constant-primer or identifier match. High-quality paired reads were merged using COPE v1.2.5, and each unique nucleotide sequence was defined as a clonotype. MiTCR v1.1 was used to align clonotypes to the IMGT TRBV, TRBD and TRBJ reference segments. The analysis included only V-J combinations with a frequency above 0.0001, which together covered around 99% of the repertoires. The TCS score was defined as F50 (clonal expansion) divided by E x V (chaos), with BLOSUM62-based TCRdist calculated between CDR3 peptides within each V-J. Welch's t-statistics and random forest reduced fewer than 600 V-J features to about 13, which were used in a naive Bayes classifier (R e1071). In TCRdb, the public reads were trimmed at Q25 with fastp and aligned with MiXCR, with productive beta chains retained. Every CDR3 protein is listed once, alongside the most common genes and DNA of its rows. These V and J calls originate from TCRdb's pipeline instead of the authors' own analysis. Here the sample has more than 300,000 distinct CDR3 sequences; roughly 13% occur a single time. The ten top clones hold 9.2% of the sample.

The CDR3 goes from the cysteine to the phenylalanine over 15 residues. Only the CDR3 part of the read is kept: 45 bases, read in frame from the first base. V is cut by 7 bases and J by 3 bases, and the space between the germline ends is 16 bases. For CDR1 and CDR2, the germline V gene lists SNHLY and FYNNEI. Graves' hyperthyroidism was defined as stable when no progression to ophthalmopathy occurred over 18 months of follow-up. Hyperthyroidism patients were newly diagnosed, with disease duration under 2 months, and aged 18 to 65 years. The study excluded patients with uncontrolled infections, other autoimmune diseases, pregnancy or lactation. Diagnoses were established on the basis of clinical symptoms, serum thyroxine and TRAb, thyroid ultrasound, and orbital computed tomography. PBMCs were isolated from 10 ml of fresh peripheral blood by Ficoll-Paque density gradient centrifugation. Total RNA was extracted using Trizol reagent, and RNA quality was assessed on an Agilent 2100 Bioanalyzer.

Study-wide conclusions, independent of this receptor: A 13 V-J signature model separated ophthalmopathy from stable hyperthyroidism, with roughly 88% sensitivity and 81% to 82% specificity in cross-validation and 80%/75% in testing. During validation, the model predicted progression to ophthalmopathy a median of around 6 months ahead of onset, with almost 71% sensitivity and 72.22% specificity. Most expanded thyroid clonotypes (frequency above 0.001) were also found in blood, which suggests that blood repertoires may mirror thyroid immune responses. Sample size was not statistically predetermined, and blinding of investigators to group allocation was not performed.

The chain couples TRBV2 to TRBJ1-3; perhaps TRBD1 is the D gene, with 6 bases matching. The clonotype comes from a woman aged 18-29 years with Graves' hyperthyroidism. What was sequenced was blood. CDR3 protein: CASTPGRGGGNTIYF. The DNA sequence follows: TGTGCCAGCACTCCGGGCAGGGGAGGTGGAAACACCATATATTTT.